This TCR beta chain was found in a study of Ad26.COV2.S vaccination and SARS-CoV-2 variants. Study as a whole: Ad26.COV2.S, an intramuscular injection, was given once or twice 56 days apart.

A remark on this clone: No antigen is known for it.

Only in-frame clones appear in the TCRdb table, and some are missing; sequencing was by immunoSEQ multiplex PCR. The profile shows about 350,000 clones, roughly nine tenths of them singletons. Regarding the study as a whole: Total T cell responses, in the TCR breadth and depth analyses, may have been underestimated. Vaccine recipients posted higher spike-specific TCR breadth than their placebo counterparts.

Treatment in this sample: approximately 18 received Ad26.COV2.S at low or high dose, single or two shots; 5 received placebo; per-sample allocation not given. Day 63 after the first vaccine or placebo injection was the time point for sampling. The starting material was peripheral blood, obtained in a trial of Ad26.COV2.S vaccine versus placebo. The source is a person aged 18-60 years who received the Ad26.COV2.S COVID-19 vaccine or a placebo.

CDR3 sequence (DNA): TGTGCCAGCAGTGCCACAGGGGCCGCGAACACTGAAGCTTTCTTT. Amino acid sequence: CASSATGAANTEAFF. The chain is built from TRBV6-2 or TRBV6-3 and TRBJ1-1; the match to TRBD1 covers 7 bases. CDR3 length: 15 residues. Per germline, CDR1 MNHEY and CDR2 SVGEGT. V lost 5 bases, J lost 1 base, and 7 bases stayed unmatched.